One T cell receptor beta chain is described in this entry. The count of this clone is one. Its antigen remains unidentified. One base away there is no much larger clone; base qualities are not given. This entry belongs to a study of CD4 T cells in relation to SARS-CoV-2 and coronaviruses (dated by TCRdb to 2020 to 2023). Study-level background: Shared crossreactive spike epitopes were mapped to their HLA restriction using patient-derived lymphoblastoid cell lines. A different, Illumina-based TCR-beta assay was used to sequence expansion assays from other donors in the study. Samples from three pre-COVID donors and the naive versus memory experiments were sequenced with the Adaptive Biotechnologies TCR-sequencing kit; other data were Illumina-based. At the level of individual TCR clonotypes, the study evaluated whether memory CD4+ T cells crossreact between the spike proteins of SARS-CoV-2 and those of common cold coronaviruses. The research as a whole found: Crossreactivity analysis centred on spike protein, so crossreactivity against other viral proteins was not assessed. Because no donor provided both pre-pandemic and post-infection samples, tracing the source of pre-existing responses was limited. Compared with monoreactive clones, crossreactive clones had significantly weaker SARS-CoV-2-driven expansion, a result consistent with antigenic imprinting. Memory CD4+ clonotypes crossrecognizing SARS-CoV-2 and at least one common cold coronavirus spike were found in around 71% of donors. Naive versus memory sequencing indicated the assay detects memory recall responses rather than primary responses primed during culture. The study was constrained by small numbers of patients and of tested TCRs.

DNA from uncultured naive and memory CD4+ T cells underwent immunoSEQ TCR-beta sequencing at deep resolution. The study's own analysis went as follows. During preprocessing, nonproductive sequences were removed, along with CDR3s that did not begin with C, did not end with F or W, or were shorter than 7 amino acids. Cultured and uncultured naive and memory CD4+ repertoires were searched for previously identified spike- and CEF-reactive CDR3s. Pairwise Levenshtein distance, computed with the stringdist R package after three terminal residues were trimmed from each end, was used as the measure of CDR3 homology. This immuneACCESS table, as held by TCRdb, lists in-frame sequences with V and J called but not all clones. Of the missing ones, under half trace to an unresolved V gene in checked studies; the others have no known cause. That table is the source of V, J and clone size, and D and trimming were worked out from the DNA. In this sample the table shows about 59,000 clones, roughly 88% of which occur a single time. The ten largest clonotypes hold 1.1% to 1.5% of the sample.

From the germline V gene, CDR1 is SGHVS and CDR2 is FQNEAQ. The trim is 1 base for V and 1 base for J, with a gap of 7 bases between the germline ends. From cysteine to phenylalanine, the CDR3 is 15 amino acids long. This entry keeps only the CDR3 DNA: 45 bases, framed from base 1. CD4+ T cells from unexposed donors were collected before the COVID-19 pandemic (2011-2018). Naive and memory CD4+ T cells were separated from cryopreserved PBMCs by CD4 enrichment followed by EasySep naive CD4+ T cell enrichment. The leukapheresis product used for the unexposed donors was purchased from a commercial source. Ficoll-Paque PLUS gradient centrifugation was used to isolate PBMCs from either whole blood or leukapheresis product. PBMCs were either cryopreserved at -140°C or used fresh in the expansion assay. The QIAamp Micro DNA Kit was used to extract genomic DNA from the CD4+ T cells.

The receptor chain draws on TRBV7-8 and TRBJ2-2; the D gene remains uncertain. The sequencing sample was made of memory CD4+ T cells from PBMCs. The cell subset or site label of this sample denotes: memory (non-naive) CD4+ T cells. The TCR was taken from a human donor in good health. The CDR3 loop reads CASSLVRLNTGELFF. The bases read TGTGCCAGCAGCTTAGTCAGGCTGAACACCGGGGAGCTGTTTTTT.